The 7 T cell receptor beta chains presented below share a single source sample, sequenced in a study of regulatory T cells in long-lasting Graves disease. Building the TCR beta libraries relied on iRepertoire HTBI primers, and CDR3 regions underwent Arm-PCR. In TCRdb, the multiplex PCR reads were re-called with MiXCR into one record per CDR3 protein. This sample has about 470,000 distinct CDR3 sequences, with roughly 21% found just once. Time point noted: persistent/refractory GD, antithyroid drugs over 5 years with positive TRAb. Making the TCR library involved RNA that had been extracted from PBMCs. The sequencing here drew on peripheral blood mononuclear cells (PBMCs), taken when the disease was refractory, from a patient treated with antithyroid drugs. The receptors stem from a female donor with Graves disease.

This chain joins TRBV11-2 and TRBJ2-3, with a tentative D call TRBD2 (5 bases). The CDR3 spans 14 residues. V lost 3 bases and J 2 bases, leaving 9 bases between the germline ends. The germline V gene encodes CDR1 SGHAT and CDR2 FQNNGV. The CDR3 coding sequence is TGTGCCAGCAGCTTCGAGCGGATCACAGATACGCAGTATTTT. Its translation is CASSFERITDTQYF.

This clonotype has just a few counts. The chain employs TRBV19 and TRBJ1-2; TRBD1 matches 10 bases. The V gene's germline CDR1 is LNHDA and CDR2 SQIVND (reference sequence). With 10 bases clipped from V and 8 bases from J, the junction kept 22 bases outside the gene matches. The CDR3 contains 17 residues. The CDR3 loop is CATEKYVTGTGAGGYTF. Here the CDR3 DNA reads TGTGCCACGGAAAAATACGTTACCGGGACAGGGGCCGGAGGCTACACCTTC.

The rearrangement joins TRBV7-2 to TRBJ2-7, with a tentative D call TRBD2 (6 bases). Trimming pared 2 bases from V and 4 bases from J, leaving 15 bases between. The CDR3 extends over 15 amino acids. Looked up from germline, CDR1 is SGHTA and CDR2 is FQGNSA. The CDR3 region is CASSLWTGSEYEQYF. In nucleotides, the CDR3 is TGTGCCAGCAGCTTATGGACCGGGAGCGAGTACGAGCAGTACTTC.

In its sample, this clonotype was seen many times. V usage is TRBV12-3 or TRBV12-4 and J usage is TRBJ1-2, with 7 bases fitting TRBD1. The V segment lost 6 bases and the J segment 4 bases; nucleotides outside the gene matches: 8. The CDR3 runs to 14 residues. CDR3 DNA: TGTGCCAGCAGCCTACAGGGGTTAGGCTATGGCTACACCTTC. This translates into CASSLQGLGYGYTF.

The genes are TRBV12-3 or TRBV12-4 and TRBJ1-4, with 7 bases identical to TRBD1. V lost 0 bases, J lost 6 bases, and 7 bases stayed unmatched. The CDR3 runs 16 residues. CDR3: CASSLARGLLDEKLFF. CDR3 in DNA: TGTGCCAGCAGTTTAGCGAGGGGGCTACTGGATGAAAAACTGTTTTTT.

This clonotype has a count of ten or more. This chain links TRBV28 with TRBJ1-2; D is uncertain. V was cut by 2 bases and J by 3 bases, with 10 bases left in between. This CDR3 has 14 amino acids. Per germline, CDR1 MDHEN and CDR2 SYDVKM. The CDR3 loop reads CASSLLGSDYGYTF. The CDR3 coding sequence is TGTGCCAGCAGTTTACTGGGATCGGACTATGGCTACACCTTC.

This clonotype was seen ten or more times. The rearrangement joins TRBV28 to TRBJ2-5; 7 bases line up with TRBD1. CDR1 and CDR2 from the germline V gene are MDHEN and SYDVKM. The CDR3 length is 15 residues. V lost 1 base and J lost 2; bases outside the gene matches: 4. The CDR3 sequence is CASSLSGTEQETQYF. In DNA, the CDR3 is TGTGCCAGCAGTTTATCGGGGACAGAGCAAGAGACCCAGTACTTC.